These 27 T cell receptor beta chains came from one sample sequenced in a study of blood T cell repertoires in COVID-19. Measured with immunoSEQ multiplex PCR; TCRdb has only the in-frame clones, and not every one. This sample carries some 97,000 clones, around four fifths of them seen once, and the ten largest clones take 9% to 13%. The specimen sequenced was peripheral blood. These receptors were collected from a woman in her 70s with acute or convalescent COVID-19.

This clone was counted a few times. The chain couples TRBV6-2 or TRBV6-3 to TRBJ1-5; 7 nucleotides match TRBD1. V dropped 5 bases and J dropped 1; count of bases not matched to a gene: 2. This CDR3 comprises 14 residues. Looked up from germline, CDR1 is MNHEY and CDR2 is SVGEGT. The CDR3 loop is CASSTGQSNQPQHF. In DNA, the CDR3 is TGTGCCAGCAGTACGGGACAGAGCAATCAGCCCCAGCATTTT.

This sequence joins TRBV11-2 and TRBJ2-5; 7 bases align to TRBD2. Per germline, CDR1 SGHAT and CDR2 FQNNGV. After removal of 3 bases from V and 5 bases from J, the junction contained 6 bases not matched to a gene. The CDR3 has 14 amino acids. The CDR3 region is CASSLGGATETQYF. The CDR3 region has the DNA TGTGCCAGCAGCTTGGGAGGGGCAACGGAGACCCAGTACTTC. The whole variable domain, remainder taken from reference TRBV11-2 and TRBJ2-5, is EAGVAQSPRYKIIEKRQSVAFWCNPISGHATLYWYQQILGQGPKLLIQFQNNGVVDDSQLPKDRFSAERLKGVDSTLKIQPAKLEDSAVYLCASSLGGATETQYFGPGTRLLVL.

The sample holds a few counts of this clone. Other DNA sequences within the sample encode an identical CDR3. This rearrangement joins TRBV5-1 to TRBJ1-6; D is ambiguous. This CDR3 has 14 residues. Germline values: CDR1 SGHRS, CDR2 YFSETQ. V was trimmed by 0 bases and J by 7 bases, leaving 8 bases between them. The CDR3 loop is CASSLGRGNSPLHF. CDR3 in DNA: TGCGCCAGCAGCTTGGGCCGAGGGAATTCACCCCTCCACTTT.

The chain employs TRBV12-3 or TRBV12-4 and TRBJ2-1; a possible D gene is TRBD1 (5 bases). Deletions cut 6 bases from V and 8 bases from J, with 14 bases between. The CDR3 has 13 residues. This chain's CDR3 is CASRVDPGYEQFF. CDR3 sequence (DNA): TGTGCCAGCAGGGTGGATCCAGGGTATGAGCAGTTCTTC.

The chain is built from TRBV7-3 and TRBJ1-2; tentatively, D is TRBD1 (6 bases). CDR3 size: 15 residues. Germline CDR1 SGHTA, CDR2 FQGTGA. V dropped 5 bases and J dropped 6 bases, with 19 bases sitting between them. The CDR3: CASSATPQGQDGYTF. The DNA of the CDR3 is TGTGCCAGCAGCGCGACCCCCCAGGGGCAGGATGGCTACACCTTC.

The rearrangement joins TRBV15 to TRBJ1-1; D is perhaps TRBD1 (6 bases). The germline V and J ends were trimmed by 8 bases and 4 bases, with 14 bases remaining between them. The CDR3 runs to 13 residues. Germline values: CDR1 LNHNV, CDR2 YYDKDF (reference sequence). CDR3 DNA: TGTGCCACCTCAGAGAACAGGGTCACTGAAGCTTTCTTT. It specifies CATSENRVTEAFF.

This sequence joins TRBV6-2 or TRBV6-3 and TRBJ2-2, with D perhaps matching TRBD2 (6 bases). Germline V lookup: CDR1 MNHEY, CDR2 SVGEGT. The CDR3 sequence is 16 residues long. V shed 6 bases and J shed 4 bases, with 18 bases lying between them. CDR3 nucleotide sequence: TGTGCCAGCAGCCTCGGCGGAGGGCGGAGCACCGGGGAGCTGTTTTTT. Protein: CASSLGGGRSTGELFF.

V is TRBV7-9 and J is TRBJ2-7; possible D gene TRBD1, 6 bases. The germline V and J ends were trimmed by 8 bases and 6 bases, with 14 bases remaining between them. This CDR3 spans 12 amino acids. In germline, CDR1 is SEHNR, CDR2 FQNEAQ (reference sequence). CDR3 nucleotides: TGTGCCAGCTTGTCACAGGGACGCGAGCAGTACTTC. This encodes CASLSQGREQYF.

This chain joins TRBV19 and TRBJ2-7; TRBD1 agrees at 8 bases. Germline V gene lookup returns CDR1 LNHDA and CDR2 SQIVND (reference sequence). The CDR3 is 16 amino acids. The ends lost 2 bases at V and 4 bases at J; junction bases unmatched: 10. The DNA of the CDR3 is TGTGCCAGTAGTATACTTACTGGGACAGGCTATTACGAGCAGTACTTC. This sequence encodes CASSILTGTGYYEQYF.

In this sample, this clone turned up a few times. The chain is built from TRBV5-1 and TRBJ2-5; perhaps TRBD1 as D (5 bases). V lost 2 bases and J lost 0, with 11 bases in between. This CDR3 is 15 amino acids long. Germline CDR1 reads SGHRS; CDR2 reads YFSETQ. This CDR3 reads CASSLAGHNQETQYF. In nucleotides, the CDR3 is TGCGCCAGCAGCTTAGCAGGGCATAACCAAGAGACCCAGTACTTC. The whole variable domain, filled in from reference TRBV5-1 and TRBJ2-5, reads KAGVTQTPRYLIKTRGQQVTLSCSPISGHRSVSWYQQTPGQGLQFLFEYFSETQRNKGNFPGRFSGRQFSNSRSEMNVSTLELGDSALYLCASSLAGHNQETQYFGPGTRLLVL.

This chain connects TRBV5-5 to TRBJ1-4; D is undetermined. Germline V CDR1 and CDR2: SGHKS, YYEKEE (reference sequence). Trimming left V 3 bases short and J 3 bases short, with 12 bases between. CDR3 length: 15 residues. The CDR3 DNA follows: TGTGCCAGCAGCTCCCCGGGTAGAGCTAATGAAAAACTGTTTTTT. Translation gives CASSSPGRANEKLFF.

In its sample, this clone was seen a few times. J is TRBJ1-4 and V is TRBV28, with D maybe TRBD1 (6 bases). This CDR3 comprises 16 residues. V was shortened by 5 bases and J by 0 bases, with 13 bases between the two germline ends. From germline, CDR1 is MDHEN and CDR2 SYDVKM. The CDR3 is CASSPVGHSTNEKLFF. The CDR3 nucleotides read TGTGCCAGCAGTCCCGTGGGACACTCAACTAATGAAAAACTGTTTTTT.

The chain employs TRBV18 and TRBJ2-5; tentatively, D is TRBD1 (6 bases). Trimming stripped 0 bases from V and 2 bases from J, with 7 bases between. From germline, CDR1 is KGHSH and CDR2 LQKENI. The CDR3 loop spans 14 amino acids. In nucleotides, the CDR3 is TGTGCCAGCTCACCACCAACAGGGCAAGAGACCCAGTACTTC. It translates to CASSPPTGQETQYF.

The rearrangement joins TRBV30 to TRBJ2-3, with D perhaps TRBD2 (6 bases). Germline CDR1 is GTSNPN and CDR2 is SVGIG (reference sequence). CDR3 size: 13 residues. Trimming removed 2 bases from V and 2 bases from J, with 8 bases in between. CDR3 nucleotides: TGTGCCTGGAGTCGGGGGAACACAGATACGCAGTATTTT. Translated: CAWSRGNTDTQYF.

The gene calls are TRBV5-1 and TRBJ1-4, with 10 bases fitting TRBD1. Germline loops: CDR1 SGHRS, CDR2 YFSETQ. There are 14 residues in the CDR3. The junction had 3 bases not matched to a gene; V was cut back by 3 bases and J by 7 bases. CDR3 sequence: CASSSGTGVEKLFF. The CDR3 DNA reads TGCGCCAGCAGCTCCGGGACAGGGGTTGAAAAACTGTTTTTT.

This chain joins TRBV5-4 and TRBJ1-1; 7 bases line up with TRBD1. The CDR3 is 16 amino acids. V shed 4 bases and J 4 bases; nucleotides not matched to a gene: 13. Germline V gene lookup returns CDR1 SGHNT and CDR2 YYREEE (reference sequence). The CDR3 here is CASSPGGATGTTEAFF. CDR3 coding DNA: TGTGCCAGCAGCCCCGGGGGGGCGACAGGGACCACTGAAGCTTTCTTT.

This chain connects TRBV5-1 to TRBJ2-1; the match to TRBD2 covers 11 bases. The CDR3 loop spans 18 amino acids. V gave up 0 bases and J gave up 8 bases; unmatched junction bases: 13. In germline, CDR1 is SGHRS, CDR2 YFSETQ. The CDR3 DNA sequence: TGCGCCAGCAGCTTGGTTTCCTTGGGTAGCGGGGGGGCATATGAGCAGTTCTTC. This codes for CASSLVSLGSGGAYEQFF. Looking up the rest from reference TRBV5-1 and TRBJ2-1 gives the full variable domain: KAGVTQTPRYLIKTRGQQVTLSCSPISGHRSVSWYQQTPGQGLQFLFEYFSETQRNKGNFPGRFSGRQFSNSRSEMNVSTLELGDSALYLCASSLVSLGSGGAYEQFFGPGTRLTVL.

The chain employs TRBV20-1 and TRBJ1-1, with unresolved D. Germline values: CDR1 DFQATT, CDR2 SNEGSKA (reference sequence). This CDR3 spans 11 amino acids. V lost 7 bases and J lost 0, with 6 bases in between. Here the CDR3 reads CSVAMNTEAFF. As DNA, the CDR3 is TGCAGTGTAGCGATGAACACTGAAGCTTTCTTT.

This CDR3 reads CASSQDTADEKLFF. CDR3 coding DNA: TGTGCCAGCAGCCAGGATACTGCGGATGAAAAACTGTTTTTT. The gene calls are TRBV14 and TRBJ1-4; no clear D gene. This CDR3 has 14 amino acids. V lost 3 bases, J lost 6 bases, and 11 bases lay in between. Germline V gene sequence: CDR1 SGHDN, CDR2 FVKESK. The variable domain in full, with the rest retrieved from reference TRBV14 and TRBJ1-4, is EAGVTQFPSHSVIEKGQTVTLRCDPISGHDNLYWYRRVMGKEIKFLLHFVKESKQDESGMPNNRFLAERTGGTYSTLKVQPAELEDSGVYFCASSQDTADEKLFFGSGTQLSVL.

CDR3 sequence (DNA): TGTGCCAGCGGCGGGGGGCCGTTCTACGAGCAGTACTTC. This gives the protein CASGGGPFYEQYF. The chain employs TRBV12-3 or TRBV12-4 and TRBJ2-7; 8 bases agree with TRBD2. After removal of 8 bases from V and 3 bases from J, the junction contained 6 bases not matched to a gene. The CDR3 has 13 amino acids.

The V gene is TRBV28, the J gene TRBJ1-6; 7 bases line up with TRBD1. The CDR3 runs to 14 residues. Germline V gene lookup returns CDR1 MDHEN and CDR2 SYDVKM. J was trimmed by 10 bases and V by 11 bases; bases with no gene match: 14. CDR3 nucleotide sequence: TGTGCCTCAACGCCGGGACAGTTTTTATCACCCCTCCACTTT. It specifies CASTPGQFLSPLHF.

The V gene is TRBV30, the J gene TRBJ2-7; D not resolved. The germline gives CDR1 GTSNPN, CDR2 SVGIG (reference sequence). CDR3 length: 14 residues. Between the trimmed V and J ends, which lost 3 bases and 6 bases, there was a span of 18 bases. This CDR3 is CAWSFMGRPVEQYF. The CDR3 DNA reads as TGTGCCTGGAGCTTTATGGGCCGCCCCGTCGAGCAGTACTTC.

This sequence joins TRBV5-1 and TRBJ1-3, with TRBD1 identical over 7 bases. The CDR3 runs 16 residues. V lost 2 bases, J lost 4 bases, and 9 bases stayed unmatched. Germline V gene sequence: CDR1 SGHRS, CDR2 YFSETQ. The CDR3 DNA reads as TGCGCCAGCAGCTTAAGCCTAACAGGGGCGGGAAACACCATATATTTT. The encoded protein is CASSLSLTGAGNTIYF.

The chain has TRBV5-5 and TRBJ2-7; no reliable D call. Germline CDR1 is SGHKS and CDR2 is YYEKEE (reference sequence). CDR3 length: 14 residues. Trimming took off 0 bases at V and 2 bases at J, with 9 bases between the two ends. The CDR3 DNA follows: TGTGCCAGCAGCTTGGATCCGGTGACCTACGAGCAGTACTTC. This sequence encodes CASSLDPVTYEQYF.

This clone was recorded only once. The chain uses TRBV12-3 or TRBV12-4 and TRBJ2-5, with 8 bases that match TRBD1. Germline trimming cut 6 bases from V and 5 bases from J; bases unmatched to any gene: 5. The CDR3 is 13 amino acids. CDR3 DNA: TGTGCCAGCAGATCAGGGGGCGCGGAGACCCAGTACTTC. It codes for CASRSGGAETQYF.

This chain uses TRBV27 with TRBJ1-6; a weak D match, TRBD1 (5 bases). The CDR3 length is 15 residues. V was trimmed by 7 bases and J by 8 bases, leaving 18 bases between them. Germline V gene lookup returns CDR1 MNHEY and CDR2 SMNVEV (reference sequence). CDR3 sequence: CASTSGVQGHSPLHF. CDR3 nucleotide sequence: TGTGCCAGCACCTCGGGGGTCCAGGGTCATTCACCCCTCCACTTT.

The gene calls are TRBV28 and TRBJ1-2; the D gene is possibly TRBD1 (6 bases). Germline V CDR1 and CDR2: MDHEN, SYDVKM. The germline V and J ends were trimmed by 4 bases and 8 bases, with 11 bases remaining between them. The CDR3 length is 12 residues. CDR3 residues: CASSSHQGGYTF. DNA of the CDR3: TGTGCCAGCAGTTCTCACCAGGGGGGCTACACCTTC.